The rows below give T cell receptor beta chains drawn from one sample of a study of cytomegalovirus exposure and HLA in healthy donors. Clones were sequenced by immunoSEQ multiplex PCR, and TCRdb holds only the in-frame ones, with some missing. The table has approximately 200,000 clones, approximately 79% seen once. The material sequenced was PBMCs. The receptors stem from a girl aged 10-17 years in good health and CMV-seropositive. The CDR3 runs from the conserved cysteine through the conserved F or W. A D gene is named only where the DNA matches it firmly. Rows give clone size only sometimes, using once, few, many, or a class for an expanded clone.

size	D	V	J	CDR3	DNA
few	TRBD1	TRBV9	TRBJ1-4	CASSGMTGGEKLFF	TGTGCCAGCAGCGGAATGACAGGGGGGGAAAAACTGTTTTTT
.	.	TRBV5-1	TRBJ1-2	CASCVGPGGDGYTF	TGCGCCAGCTGCGTGGGACCGGGGGGAGATGGCTACACCTTC
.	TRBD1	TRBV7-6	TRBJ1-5	CASSEQGGSNQPQHF	TGTGCCAGCAGCGAGCAGGGGGGTAGCAATCAGCCCCAGCATTTT
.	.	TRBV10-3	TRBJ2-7	CAISEHDYEQYF	TGTGCCATCAGTGAACACGACTACGAGCAGTACTTC
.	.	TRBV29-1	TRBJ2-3	CSSLPSTDTQYF	TGCAGCTCCCTCCCCAGCACAGATACGCAGTATTTT
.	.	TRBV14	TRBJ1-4	CASSQDSPGAMAEKLFF	TGTGCCAGCAGCCAAGACTCCCCAGGGGCGATGGCTGAAAAACTGTTTTTT
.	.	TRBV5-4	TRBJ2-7	CASSSLTGSYEQYF	TGTGCCAGCAGCTCGCTGACAGGTTCCTACGAGCAGTACTTC
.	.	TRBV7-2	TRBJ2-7	CASSLRGSGTYEQYF	TGTGCCAGCAGCTTAAGGGGCTCCGGAACCTACGAGCAGTACTTC
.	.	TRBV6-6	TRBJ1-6	CASSYTSSYNSPLHF	TGTGCCAGCAGTTACACCAGCTCCTATAATTCACCCCTCCACTTT
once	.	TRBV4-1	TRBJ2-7	CASSQDLGGSYEQYF	TGCGCCAGCAGCCAAGATCTCGGGGGAAGCTACGAGCAGTACTTC
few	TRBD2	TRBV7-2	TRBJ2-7	CASSQRGESYEQYF	TGTGCCAGCAGCCAACGGGGGGAATCCTACGAGCAGTACTTC
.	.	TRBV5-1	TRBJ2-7	CASKPWDGSSYEQYF	TGCGCCAGCAAGCCTTGGGACGGGAGCTCCTACGAGCAGTACTTC
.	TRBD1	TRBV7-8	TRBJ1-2	CASSQSRGQGYTF	TGTGCCAGCAGCCAATCCAGGGGGCAGGGCTACACCTTC
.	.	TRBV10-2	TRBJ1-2	CASALMGGGNYGYTF	TGCGCCAGCGCGCTCATGGGAGGCGGCAACTATGGCTACACCTTC
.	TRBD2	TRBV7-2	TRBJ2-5	CASSLGLAGETQYF	TGTGCCAGCAGCTTAGGACTAGCGGGTGAGACCCAGTACTTC
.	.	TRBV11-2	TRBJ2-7	CASSLGRGPYEQYF	TGTGCCAGCAGCTTAGGGAGGGGACCCTACGAGCAGTACTTC
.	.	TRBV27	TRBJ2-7	CASSWGRGYEQYF	TGTGCCAGCAGTTGGGGCAGGGGTTACGAGCAGTACTTC
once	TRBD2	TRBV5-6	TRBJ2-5	CASSLDSREETQYF	TGTGCCAGCAGCTTGGATTCGCGGGAGGAGACCCAGTACTTC
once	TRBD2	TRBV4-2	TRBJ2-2	CASSPRWGGRAGELFF	TGTGCCAGCAGCCCCCGTTGGGGGGGGAGGGCCGGGGAGCTGTTTTTT
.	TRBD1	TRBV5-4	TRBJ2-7	CASGGQGRNEQYF	TGTGCCAGCGGCGGACAGGGGAGGAACGAGCAGTACTTC
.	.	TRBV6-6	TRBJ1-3	CASSDSSGNTIYF	TGTGCCAGCAGTGACAGCTCTGGAAACACCATATATTTT
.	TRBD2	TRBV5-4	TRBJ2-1	CASSLPSSGGYNEQFF	TGTGCCAGCAGCTTGCCCAGTAGCGGGGGGTACAATGAGCAGTTCTTC
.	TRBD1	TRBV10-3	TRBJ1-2	CAIRGQGENGYTF	TGTGCCATCAGGGGGCAGGGGGAAAATGGCTACACCTTC
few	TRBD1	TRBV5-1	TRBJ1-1	CASSEGQGRRNTEAFF	TGCGCCAGCAGCGAAGGACAGGGAAGGAGGAACACTGAAGCTTTCTTT
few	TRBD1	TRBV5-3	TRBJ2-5	CARSTPTGEQETQYF	TGTGCCAGAAGCACCCCAACAGGGGAGCAAGAGACCCAGTACTTC
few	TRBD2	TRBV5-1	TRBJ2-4	CASSVVGGDIQYF	TGCGCCAGCAGCGTGGTTGGGGGGGACATTCAGTACTTC
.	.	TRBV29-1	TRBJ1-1	CSAYIRGQDTEAFF	TGCAGCGCATACATCAGAGGGCAGGACACTGAAGCTTTCTTT